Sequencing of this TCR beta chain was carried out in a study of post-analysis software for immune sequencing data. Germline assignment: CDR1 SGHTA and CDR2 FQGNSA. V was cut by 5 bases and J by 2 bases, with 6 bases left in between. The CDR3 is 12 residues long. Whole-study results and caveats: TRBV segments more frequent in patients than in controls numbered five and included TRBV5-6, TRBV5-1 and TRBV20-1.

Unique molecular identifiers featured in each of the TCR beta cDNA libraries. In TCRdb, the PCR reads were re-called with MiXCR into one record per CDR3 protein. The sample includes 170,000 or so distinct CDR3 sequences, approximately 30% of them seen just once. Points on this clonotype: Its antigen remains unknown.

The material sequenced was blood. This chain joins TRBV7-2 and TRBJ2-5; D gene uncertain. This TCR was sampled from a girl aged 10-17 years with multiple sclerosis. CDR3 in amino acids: CASSPSQETQYF. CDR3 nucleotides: TGTGCCAGCAGCCCCTCACAAGAGACCCAGTACTTC.